This T cell receptor beta chain was sequenced in a study of response to subunit inactivated influenza vaccine (dated by TCRdb to the late 2010s). Concerning the study at large: Deep quantitative profiling of the T cell receptor repertoire was used in the study to follow responses to a trivalent subunit inactivated influenza vaccine.

The sample holds a few counts of this clonotype. The antigen it binds to is not known. Base qualities were left out, and no much larger clone turns up one base away. The paper's findings and limits, for the study overall: It was suggested by the authors that each seasonal influenza vaccination may recruit only a limited number of new T cells.

The library was produced with RT-PCR. Sequencing used an Illumina HiSeq 2500. Through fastp at Q25 and MiXCR, TCRdb rebuilt clones from the public reads, retaining in-frame beta chains. Rows with one shared CDR3 protein collapse into an entry with the most common genes and DNA. The sample has around 300,000 distinct CDR3 sequences on record, approximately 20% of them singletons. The ten largest make up under 13% of the sample. Reading the germline V gene gives CDR1 SGHVS and CDR2 FQNEAQ. The CDR3 starts with the cysteine, ends with the phenylalanine, and has 17 residues. Only the CDR3 part of the read is kept: 51 bases, read in frame from the first base. V is reduced by 3 bases and J by 7 bases, leaving a spacing of 19 bases between them.

This clonotype originated in a man aged 50-75 years who received an inactivated influenza vaccine. Donor details come from another sample of the same person, matched by shared clones. The chain is encoded by TRBV7-8 joined to TRBJ1-6; tentative D gene TRBD1, with 6 bases matching. The sample here was PBMCs from blood, taken about 20 months after vaccination. The CDR3 loop reads CASSFPSLGALNSPLHF. The DNA sequence is as follows: TGTGCCAGCAGCTTCCCCTCGCTGGGGGCCCTGAATTCACCCCTCCACTTT.